These T cell receptor beta chains were read from a single sample in a study of CD8 T cells in ankylosing spondylitis. TCRdb fed the 5' RACE reads into MiXCR, producing one record per CDR3 protein. The sample carries more than 300,000 distinct CDR3 sequences, 8% recorded once. Material for sequencing was blood, either unsorted or a sorted T cell fraction (not recorded which). All receptors come from a male donor with ankylosing spondylitis. Each CDR3 is given with its conserved first and last residue. D genes are given only for firm matches. Only some rows state a clone size, as once, few, many or a class for expanded clones.

clone_size,d_call,v_call,j_call,cdr3_aa,cdr3_nt
few,TRBD2,TRBV6-1,TRBJ2-7,CASGIAGDFGEQYF,TGTGCCAGCGGGATAGCGGGAGACTTTGGCGAGCAGTACTTC
many,TRBD2,TRBV3-1,TRBJ2-7,CASSQVGSGRTEPYEQYF,TGTGCCAGCAGCCAAGTCGGTAGCGGGAGGACCGAGCCCTACGAGCAGTACTTC
few,TRBD2,TRBV6-1,TRBJ2-3,CASSTPRASGKDTQYF,TGTGCCAGCAGCACACCCCGGGCTAGCGGGAAAGATACGCAGTATTTT
many,NA,TRBV10-3,TRBJ2-2,CAISESGGTGELFF,TGTGCCATCAGTGAGTCGGGTGGTACCGGGGAGCTGTTTTTT
many,TRBD1,TRBV5-1,TRBJ2-7,CASSLGTGGSYEQYF,TGCGCCAGCAGCTTAGGGACAGGGGGCTCCTACGAGCAGTACTTC
few,TRBD2,TRBV3-1,TRBJ2-7,CASSQEGLAVYEQYF,TGTGCCAGCAGCCAAGAAGGGCTAGCGGTCTACGAGCAGTACTTC
NA,TRBD2,TRBV4-1,TRBJ2-3,CASTELVSGKGDTQYF,TGCGCCAGCACCGAACTTGTTAGCGGGAAGGGAGATACGCAGTATTTT
few,TRBD1,TRBV3-1,TRBJ1-3,CASSQDGGGIGNTIYF,TGTGCCAGCAGCCAAGATGGAGGGGGCATTGGAAACACCATATATTTT
few,TRBD1,TRBV5-1,TRBJ2-2,CASRWTGNTGELFF,TGCGCCAGCAGATGGACAGGGAACACCGGGGAGCTGTTTTTT
NA,NA,TRBV5-6,TRBJ1-2,CASSLPPQIPANYGYTF,TGTGCCAGCAGCTTACCACCGCAGATCCCAGCGAACTATGGCTACACCTTC
NA,NA,TRBV7-9,TRBJ2-1,CASKDQPSFEQFF,TGTGCCAGCAAGGACCAGCCCTCTTTTGAGCAGTTCTTC
NA,NA,TRBV7-3,TRBJ2-5,CASSYEPGETQYF,TGTGCCAGCAGCTACGAACCGGGAGAGACCCAGTACTTC
few,NA,TRBV27,TRBJ2-7,CASSSVGHEQYF,TGTGCCAGCAGTTCCGTGGGTCACGAGCAGTACTTC
NA,TRBD1,TRBV4-2,TRBJ1-2,CASSQDTGQPLYGYTF,TGTGCCAGCAGCCAAGATACGGGACAGCCTCTTTATGGCTACACCTTC
many,TRBD1,TRBV25-1,TRBJ1-1,CASSAGTGVNTEAFF,TGTGCCAGCAGTGCCGGGACAGGGGTGAACACTGAAGCTTTCTTT
NA,TRBD2,TRBV7-9,TRBJ2-3,CASSFSGSRTDTQYF,TGTGCCAGCAGCTTCAGCGGGAGCCGCACAGATACGCAGTATTTT
NA,NA,TRBV7-2,TRBJ2-3,CASSWTDSTDTQYF,TGTGCCAGCAGCTGGACAGATAGCACAGATACGCAGTATTTT
few,NA,TRBV18,TRBJ1-1,CASSPIGQGGRSGAFF,TGTGCCAGCTCACCGATCGGACAAGGGGGGAGGTCCGGAGCTTTCTTT
NA,NA,TRBV25-1,TRBJ2-7,CASSENYEQYF,TGTGCCAGCAGTGAAAACTACGAGCAGTACTTC
few,NA,TRBV12-3/TRBV12-4,TRBJ1-2,CASSFRVRDYGYTF,TGTGCCAGCAGTTTCAGGGTTCGTGACTATGGCTACACCTTC
NA,NA,TRBV10-3,TRBJ1-2,CAISEGRRANYGYTF,TGTGCCATCAGTGAGGGCAGGCGAGCTAACTATGGCTACACCTTC
many,TRBD2,TRBV28,TRBJ2-1,CASSFQLAGGGNEQFF,TGTGCCAGCAGTTTTCAACTAGCGGGAGGAGGCAATGAGCAGTTCTTC
NA,TRBD1,TRBV3-1,TRBJ1-3,CASSQYPGTEYF,TGTGCCAGCAGCCAGTATCCCGGGACAGAGTATTTT
few,NA,TRBV20-1,TRBJ2-4,CSARDLDPGDLAKNIQYF,TGCAGTGCTAGAGATCTGGACCCGGGTGATCTAGCCAAAAACATTCAGTACTTC
many,TRBD1,TRBV14,TRBJ1-1,CASSPGTGGTTEAFF,TGTGCCAGCAGCCCAGGGACAGGGGGCACCACTGAAGCTTTCTTT
many,TRBD2,TRBV24-1,TRBJ2-2,CATGWGSGSVGELFF,TGTGCCACCGGATGGGGTAGCGGGAGTGTCGGGGAGCTGTTTTTT
many,TRBD2,TRBV5-1,TRBJ2-1,CASSLDNRREVDEQFF,TGCGCCAGCAGCTTGGATAATCGGCGGGAGGTCGATGAGCAGTTCTTC
NA,NA,TRBV20-1,TRBJ1-1,CSAGPFFF,TGCAGTGCTGGACCGTTTTTCTTT
NA,NA,TRBV24-1,TRBJ2-3,CATSDSRFKSTDTQYF,TGTGCCACCAGTGATTCTCGCTTTAAGAGCACAGATACGCAGTATTTT
NA,NA,TRBV2,TRBJ2-7,CASSERGHSAYEQYF,TGTGCCAGCAGTGAACGGGGTCACAGTGCCTACGAGCAGTACTTC
few,NA,TRBV13,TRBJ2-1,CASSLDQAGPADEQFF,TGTGCCAGCAGCTTAGATCAGGCGGGACCAGCAGATGAGCAGTTCTTC
few,TRBD1,TRBV6-1,TRBJ1-5,CASRDRVFGNQSQHF,TGTGCCAGCAGGGACAGGGTGTTCGGCAATCAGTCCCAGCATTTT
many,NA,TRBV28,TRBJ2-3,CASSLYQGTNTQYF,TGTGCCAGCAGTTTATACCAAGGCACGAATACGCAGTATTTT
NA,TRBD2,TRBV7-6,TRBJ2-3,CASSLGPLTSGTDTQYF,TGTGCCAGCAGCTTAGGTCCTCTGACTAGCGGCACAGATACGCAGTATTTT
few,TRBD2,TRBV7-6,TRBJ2-7,CASSRTSGRAYEQYF,TGTGCCAGCAGTAGGACTAGCGGGAGGGCCTACGAGCAGTACTTC
few,TRBD2,TRBV20-1,TRBJ2-7,CSLHYKGLANSYEQYF,TGCAGTCTACACTATAAAGGACTAGCGAACTCCTACGAGCAGTACTTC
many,TRBD2,TRBV10-3,TRBJ2-7,CAISVAGGPEQYF,TGTGCCATCAGTGTAGCGGGAGGGCCCGAGCAGTACTTC
NA,TRBD1,TRBV29-1,TRBJ2-3,CSVEAPDRGPDTQYF,TGCAGCGTTGAAGCCCCTGACAGGGGGCCAGATACGCAGTATTTT
few,TRBD1,TRBV5-1,TRBJ1-2,CASSLDRGADYGYTF,TGCGCCAGCAGTCTGGACAGGGGGGCCGACTATGGCTACACCTTC
NA,NA,TRBV6-2/TRBV6-3,TRBJ2-5,CASSYSEWGRVETQYF,TGTGCCAGCAGTTACTCAGAGTGGGGGCGGGTAGAGACCCAGTACTTC
many,NA,TRBV20-1,TRBJ1-1,CSASGWAGAEAFF,TGCAGTGCTAGTGGTTGGGCTGGCGCTGAAGCTTTCTTT